This T cell receptor (beta chain) was retrieved from a study of T cell changes during pregnancy in multiple sclerosis. Sequencing used immunoSEQ multiplex PCR; TCRdb keeps in-frame clones, though not all of them. The top ten hold about 2.6% of the sample, which has under 65,000 clones, 93% seen once. There are 15 residues in the CDR3. Germline values: CDR1 SEHNR, CDR2 FQNEAQ (reference sequence). V lost 4 bases to trimming and J lost 5 bases, with 17 bases between them. The genes are TRBV7-9 and TRBJ2-5, with D possibly matching TRBD2 (5 bases). This sequence originates from a female donor with multiple sclerosis, enrolled in a pregnancy study. This sample comprised CD8+ T cells from peripheral blood mononuclear cells, obtained in the third trimester of pregnancy. CDR3 loop: CASSSAPSTIETQYF. In DNA form, the CDR3 reads TGTGCCAGCAGCTCAGCCCCATCGACTATTGAGACCCAGTACTTC.